This T cell receptor beta chain was identified during a study of cytomegalovirus exposure and HLA in healthy donors. Study summary: Ancestry clustering placed 81% of under 450 genotyped donors in the Caucasian-associated cluster. General study points: It was assumed in the presence/absence analyses that sequencing depth was roughly uniform across donors. In a later analysis, TCR beta V- and J-gene trimming showed a link to a missense DCLRE1C variant. Some TCR beta chains (around 180 of them) were listed as cytomegalovirus-associated.

This clone was observed a few times. Antigen unknown. Germline trimming cut 3 bases from V and 7 bases from J; bases unmatched to any gene: 8. This CDR3 is built from 14 residues. The germline gives CDR1 SGHRS, CDR2 YFSETQ. The primer mix had 60 Vbeta and 13 Jbeta primers. The repertoire was sequenced with immunoSEQ multiplex PCR; TCRdb's copy has only in-frame clones and lacks some. The sample comprises roughly 120,000 clones, approximately 80% of which are singletons, and roughly 13% rests with the top ten. This chain links TRBV5-1 with TRBJ2-7; 9 nucleotides line up with TRBD1. The TCR comes from a woman between 35 and 50 years old in good health and CMV-seropositive. The sequenced material came from PBMCs. The DNA of the CDR3 is TGCGCCAGCAGCTCGGGACAGGGAGTAGAGGAGCAGTACTTC. It encodes CASSSGQGVEEQYF. The variable domain in full, completed from reference TRBV5-1 and TRBJ2-7, reads KAGVTQTPRYLIKTRGQQVTLSCSPISGHRSVSWYQQTPGQGLQFLFEYFSETQRNKGNFPGRFSGRQFSNSRSEMNVSTLELGDSALYLCASSSGQGVEEQYFGPGTRLTVT.